The sequence of this T cell receptor beta chain was determined in a study of CD8 T cells in ankylosing spondylitis. The TCR beta libraries were generated through quantitative 5'-RACE incorporating molecular barcodes. TCRdb analysed the 5' RACE reads with MiXCR anew, one entry per CDR3 protein. Of nearly 250,000 distinct CDR3 sequences in the sample, 32% were seen once. V lost 5 bases, J lost 5 bases, and 14 bases stayed unmatched. CDR1 SGHTA and CDR2 FQGNSA come from the germline V gene. This CDR3 is built from 16 residues. The study, taken as a whole, reports: Disease-linked clones reportedly showed significant enrichment in matched ankylosing spondylitis synovial fluid.

A remark on this clonotype: Its specificity is unknown.

This chain connects TRBV7-2 to TRBJ1-2; TRBD1 matches at 7 bases. Material for sequencing was blood, either unsorted or a sorted T cell fraction (not recorded which). The TCR originated in a male donor with ankylosing spondylitis or in good health (not recorded which). CDR3 sequence (DNA): TGTGCCAGCAGCCCTACCGTCAGGGGGAGTGTGTATGGCTACACCTTC. Amino acid sequence: CASSPTVRGSVYGYTF.